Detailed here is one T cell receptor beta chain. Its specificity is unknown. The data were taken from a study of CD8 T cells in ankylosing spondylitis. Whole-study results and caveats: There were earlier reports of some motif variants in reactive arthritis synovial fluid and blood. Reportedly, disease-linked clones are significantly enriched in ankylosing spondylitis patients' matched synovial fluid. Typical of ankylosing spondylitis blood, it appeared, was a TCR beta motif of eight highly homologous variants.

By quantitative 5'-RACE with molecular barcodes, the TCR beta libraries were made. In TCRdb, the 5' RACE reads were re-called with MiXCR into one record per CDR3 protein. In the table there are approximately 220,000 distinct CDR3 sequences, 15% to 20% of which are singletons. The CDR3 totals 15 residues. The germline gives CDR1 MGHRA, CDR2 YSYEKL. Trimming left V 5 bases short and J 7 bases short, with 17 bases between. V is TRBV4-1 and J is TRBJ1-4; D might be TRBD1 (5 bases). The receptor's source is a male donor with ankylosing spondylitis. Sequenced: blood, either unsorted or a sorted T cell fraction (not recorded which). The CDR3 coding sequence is TGCGCCAGCAGCATAGGGACCCGGGACGGTGAAAAACTGTTTTTT. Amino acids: CASSIGTRDGEKLFF.